This TCR beta chain was obtained from a study of shared clonotypes between healthy human individuals. The study, taken as a whole, reports: About 5% was the fraction of naive CD4 clonotypes found shared across a few donors.

Every immunoSEQ plate was one replicate of a subset's evenly spread DNA. When replicate PCRs were run on sorted subsets, they used approximately 210 ng DNA, tens of thousands of T cell genomes. As originally analysed: ImmunoSEQ gave junction-only sequences without quality scores, so filtering differed. The assay was immunoSEQ multiplex PCR, and TCRdb's table has in-frame clones only and misses some. From that table come the V and J calls and clone size; the DNA was used to work out D and trimming. The sample lists about 2.3 million clones; roughly 93% were seen once. Germline values: CDR1 LNHDA, CDR2 SQIVND (reference sequence). V lost 4 bases, J lost 4 bases, and 8 bases stayed unmatched. There are 16 residues in the CDR3. With respect to this clone: Its target is unknown.

V usage is TRBV19 and J usage is TRBJ1-5; 9 bases agree with TRBD1. Sequenced sample: naive CD4+ T cells from PBMCs. Indicated subset: CD45RA+ positively selected. This TCR derives from a man aged 18 to 30 in good health. Some clones in this sample may be carry-over from other donors' samples. CDR3 nucleotide sequence: TGTGCCAGTAGTAGGTTGCGACAGGGGGTGAATCAGCCCCAGCATTTT. Protein: CASSRLRQGVNQPQHF.